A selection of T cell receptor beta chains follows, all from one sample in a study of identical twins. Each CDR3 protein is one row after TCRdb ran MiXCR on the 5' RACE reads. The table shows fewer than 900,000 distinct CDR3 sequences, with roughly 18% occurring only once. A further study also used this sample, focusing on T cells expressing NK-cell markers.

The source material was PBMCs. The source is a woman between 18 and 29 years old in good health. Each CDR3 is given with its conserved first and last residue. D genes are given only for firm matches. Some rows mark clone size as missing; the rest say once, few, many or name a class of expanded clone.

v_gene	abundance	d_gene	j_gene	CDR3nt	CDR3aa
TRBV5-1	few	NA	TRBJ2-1	TGCGCCAGCAGCTCCTCAGGGGGGCGTGAGCAGTTCTTC	CASSSSGGREQFF
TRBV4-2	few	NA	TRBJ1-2	TGTGCCAGCAGCCTGCAGAGGACAGCCAACTATGGCTACACCTTC	CASSLQRTANYGYTF
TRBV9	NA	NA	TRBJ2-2	TGTGCCAGCAGCGTAGAGGGGAGTCCAGGGGAGCTGTTTTTT	CASSVEGSPGELFF
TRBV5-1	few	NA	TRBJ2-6	TGCGCCAGCAGCCTACCGATGGCTGGGGCCAACGTCCTGACTTTC	CASSLPMAGANVLTF
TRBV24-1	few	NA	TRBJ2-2	TGTGCCACCAGTAAAAGGAACACCGGGGAGCTGTTTTTT	CATSKRNTGELFF
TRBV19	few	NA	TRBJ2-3	TGTGCCAGTAAGGGATTCAGCACAGATACGCAGTATTTT	CASKGFSTDTQYF
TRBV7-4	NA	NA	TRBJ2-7	TGTGCCAGCAGCCTATTGAGTTTCTACGAGCAGTACTTC	CASSLLSFYEQYF
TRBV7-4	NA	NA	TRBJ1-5	TGTGCCAGCAGCTTATTACAACCTAGCAATCAGCCCCAGCATTTT	CASSLLQPSNQPQHF
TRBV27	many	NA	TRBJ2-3	TGCGCCAGCAGCTCCCCCACAGATACGCAGTATTTT	CASSSPTDTQYF
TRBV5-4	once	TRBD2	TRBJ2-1	TGTGCCAGCAGCTTGGCAGGCGGGGGGGCTAGGAATGAGCAGTTCTTC	CASSLAGGGARNEQFF
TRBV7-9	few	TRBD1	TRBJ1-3	TGTGCAGCCCAGGGGGCGCGCGGAAACACCATATATTTT	CAAQGARGNTIYF
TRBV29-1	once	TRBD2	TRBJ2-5	TGCAGCGCCGCCCCTTCTAGCGGGGGGCCTCAAGAGACCCAGTACTTC	CSAAPSSGGPQETQYF
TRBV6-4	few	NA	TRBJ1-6	TGTGCCAGCAGTGACTCGGGTTCACCCCTCCACTTT	CASSDSGSPLHF
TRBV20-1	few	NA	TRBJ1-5	TGCAGTGCCACACAGGGCAATCAGCCCCAGCATTTT	CSATQGNQPQHF
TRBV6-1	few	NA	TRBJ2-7	TGTGCCAGCGTGGGGCCTACCTCCTACGAGCAGTACTTC	CASVGPTSYEQYF
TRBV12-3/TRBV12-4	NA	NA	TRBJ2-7	TGTGCCAGCAGAGCCACACGAGAGTTAACCTACGAGCAGTACTTC	CASRATRELTYEQYF
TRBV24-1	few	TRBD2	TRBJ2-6	TGTGCCACCAGGGGACTAGCGGAGTCTGGGGCCAACGTCCTGACTTTC	CATRGLAESGANVLTF
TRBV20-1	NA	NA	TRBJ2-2	TGCAGTGCTAGATCTAGGGGTCAGTACGCCGGGGAGCTGTTTTTT	CSARSRGQYAGELFF
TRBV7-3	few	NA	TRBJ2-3	TGTGCCAGCAGCTCCCTGGGGCAGGGACCTAGCACAGATACGCAGTATTTT	CASSSLGQGPSTDTQYF
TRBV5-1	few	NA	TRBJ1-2	TGCGCCAGCAGCTCGGCGGGGGAAGGTGGCTACACCTTC	CASSSAGEGGYTF
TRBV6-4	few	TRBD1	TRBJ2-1	TGTGCCAGCATTATTCGGACAGGGAGGAATGAGCAGTTCTTC	CASIIRTGRNEQFF
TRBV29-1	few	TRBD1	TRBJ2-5	TGCAGCGTGGAGACAGGGGGCAAGGAGACCCAGTACTTC	CSVETGGKETQYF
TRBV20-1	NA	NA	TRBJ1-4	TGCAGTGCAGTGTATGGGGAAAAACTGTTTTTT	CSAVYGEKLFF
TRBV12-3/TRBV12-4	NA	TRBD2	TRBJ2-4	TGTGCCAGCAGCGGGACTAGCGGTCCAGGGTTC	CASSGTSGPGF
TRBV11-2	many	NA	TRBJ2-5	TGTGCCAGCAGCTTAGGGGTGGGAGAGACCCAGTACTTC	CASSLGVGETQYF
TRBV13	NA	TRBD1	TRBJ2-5	TGTGCCAGCGCCCGGGACAGGGGTCGAGAGACCCAGTACTTC	CASARDRGRETQYF
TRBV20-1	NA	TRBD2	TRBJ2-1	TGCAGTGCTGCTAGCGGGGGGGTGGGGTACTACAATGAGCAGTTCTTC	CSAASGGVGYYNEQFF